This is a list of T cell receptor beta chains from one sample in a study of CD8 T cells in ankylosing spondylitis. From the 5' RACE reads, TCRdb called clonotypes with MiXCR, one entry per CDR3 protein. The data contain 150,000 to 250,000 distinct CDR3 sequences, 10% to 15% of them singletons. Sequences were obtained from blood, either unsorted or a sorted T cell fraction (not recorded which). These receptors originate from a male donor with ankylosing spondylitis or in good health (not recorded which). Both conserved end residues are part of each CDR3. Each record gives: J gene, D gene, clone size, V gene, CDR3 DNA, CDR3 protein. A D gene is named only where the DNA matches it firmly. Not every row has a clone size; where given, it reads once, few, many or a size class.

TRBJ2-1	-	many	TRBV29-1	TGCAGCGTTGAAGGGGCGCGGGGGCGGGGGTTCGACAATGAGCAGTTCTTC	CSVEGARGRGFDNEQFF
TRBJ2-3	-	many	TRBV10-2	TGCGCCAGCAGGGGAGGCACAGATACGCAGTATTTT	CASRGGTDTQYF
TRBJ2-7	-	few	TRBV9	TGTGCCAGCAGCGTAGACCGAACCGCCCACGAGCAGTACTTC	CASSVDRTAHEQYF
TRBJ1-1	-	few	TRBV6-5	TGTGCCAGCAGTTCCACCCTTGGCAGGGTCACTGAAGCTTTCTTT	CASSSTLGRVTEAFF
TRBJ2-5	-	many	TRBV12-3/TRBV12-4	TGTGCCAGCAGCCATCAGTACCAAGAGACCCAGTACTTC	CASSHQYQETQYF
TRBJ2-3	TRBD1	-	TRBV6-5	TGTGCCAGCAGTTACTCTGAGACAGGGGACACAGATACGCAGTATTTT	CASSYSETGDTDTQYF
TRBJ2-1	TRBD1	few	TRBV20-1	TGCAGTGCCCGAGGACAGGAGTCCTACAATGAGCAGTTCTTC	CSARGQESYNEQFF
TRBJ1-2	-	few	TRBV10-3	TGTGCCATCAAAGATTACTATGGCTACACCTTC	CAIKDYYGYTF
TRBJ1-1	-	-	TRBV6-5	TGTGCCAGCAGTTACTCGATGGGGGTATCCGAAGCTTTCTTT	CASSYSMGVSEAFF
TRBJ2-7	-	few	TRBV5-6	TGTGCCAGCAGCGTCTCAGGGTCTCGCGAGCAGTACTTC	CASSVSGSREQYF
TRBJ2-1	TRBD1	-	TRBV3-1	TGTGCCAGCAGCCCAGACAGGGGGCTCAGCTCCTACAATGAGCAGTTCTTC	CASSPDRGLSSYNEQFF
TRBJ2-1	TRBD2	-	TRBV27	TGTGCCAGCAGTACGCGTCTAGCGGGGGGTAACAATGAGCAGTTCTTC	CASSTRLAGGNNEQFF
TRBJ2-1	-	few	TRBV7-9	TGTGCCAGCAGCTTATCCATCCTAGGACAGTTTGGGCAGTTCTTC	CASSLSILGQFGQFF
TRBJ2-2	-	few	TRBV5-1	TGCGCCTCTCAGAAGAGCGGGGAGCTGTTTTTT	CASQKSGELFF
TRBJ1-1	-	few	TRBV10-3	TGTGCCATCAGTGATACTCTGAACACTGAAGCTTTCTTT	CAISDTLNTEAFF
TRBJ2-1	-	many	TRBV5-1	TGCGCCAGCAGCTTGCACAATGAGCAGTTCTTC	CASSLHNEQFF
TRBJ2-7	TRBD1	-	TRBV4-1	TGCGCCAGCAGCCAAGGTCCCGACAGGGGCCACGAGCAGTACTTC	CASSQGPDRGHEQYF
TRBJ2-7	-	few	TRBV15	TGTGCCACCAGCAGAGATAGAGTCTCCTACGAGCAGTACTTC	CATSRDRVSYEQYF
TRBJ1-1	-	few	TRBV4-1	TGCGCATCTCGCGCGGCGGACTCGAACACTGAAGCTTTCTTT	CASRAADSNTEAFF
TRBJ2-1	TRBD1	-	TRBV5-5	TGTGCCAGCAGCCCATGGGGACAGGGGAATGAGCAGTTCTTC	CASSPWGQGNEQFF
TRBJ2-1	TRBD2	-	TRBV7-9	TGTGCCAGCAGCTTAGTGCGGGGGAGCTCCTACAATGAGCAGTTCTTC	CASSLVRGSSYNEQFF
TRBJ1-4	-	-	TRBV10-3	TGTGCCATCAGTGAGAGGGGTAACGAAAAACTGTTTTTT	CAISERGNEKLFF
TRBJ2-7	TRBD2	few	TRBV29-1	TGCAGCGTTGTAGATCGGGGGGGAGACGGTTTTGCTTACGAGCAGTACTTC	CSVVDRGGDGFAYEQYF
TRBJ2-7	-	many	TRBV20-1	TGCAGTGCTAGTATCGGGGAAGATTCCGCCGAGCAGTACTTC	CSASIGEDSAEQYF
TRBJ2-5	-	-	TRBV5-8	TGTGCCAGCAGCTTAGGCGGATCCTGGTACCAAGAGACCCAGTACTTC	CASSLGGSWYQETQYF
TRBJ1-3	TRBD1	-	TRBV2	TGTGCCAGCAGGCCGACAGGGTTTGGAAACACCATATATTTT	CASRPTGFGNTIYF
TRBJ1-1	-	few	TRBV16	TGTGCCAGCAGCGTGGCCCCCCCGGGGACTGAAGCTTTCTTT	CASSVAPPGTEAFF
TRBJ2-7	TRBD1	few	TRBV7-8	TGTGCCAGCAGCACCTGGACAGGGTCCTACGAGCAGTACTTC	CASSTWTGSYEQYF
TRBJ1-2	-	-	TRBV29-1	TGCAGCGTTGAAGATGGGAGTAACTATGGCTACACCTTC	CSVEDGSNYGYTF
TRBJ2-7	TRBD1	-	TRBV7-9	TGTGCCAGCAGCTTACCGGGACAGATCTACGAGCAGTACTTC	CASSLPGQIYEQYF
TRBJ2-4	TRBD2	-	TRBV27	TGTGCCAGCAGTTCCGGGACTAGCGGAGAAAACATTCAGTACTTC	CASSSGTSGENIQYF
TRBJ1-2	-	-	TRBV7-9	TGTGCCAGCAGCCCTGGGGTGGGCACTAACTATGGCTACACCTTC	CASSPGVGTNYGYTF
TRBJ2-1	TRBD2	-	TRBV11-2	TGTGCCAGCAGCTTAGGGACCGGGACTAGCGGCCCCTCAGGTGAGCAGTTCTTC	CASSLGTGTSGPSGEQFF
TRBJ2-7	-	few	TRBV5-1	TGCGCCAGCAGCTCCCGACAGGAAAGGGAACACGAGCAGTACTTC	CASSSRQEREHEQYF
TRBJ2-1	TRBD1	-	TRBV2	TGTGCCAGCAGTCCTTTGACAGGGAGTCCCTACAATGAGCAGTTCTTC	CASSPLTGSPYNEQFF
TRBJ1-2	-	few	TRBV4-1	TGCGCCAGCAGCTCAGACTCCGACTTCGGCTACACCTTC	CASSSDSDFGYTF
TRBJ1-1	-	few	TRBV10-3	TGTGCCATCAAGGCCACTGAAGCTTTCTTT	CAIKATEAFF
TRBJ2-7	-	-	TRBV12-3/TRBV12-4	TGTGCCAGCACGGACAGCCGATCCTACGAGCAGTACTTC	CASTDSRSYEQYF
TRBJ2-7	TRBD1	few	TRBV20-1	TGCAGTGCTCTCATGGGGGGACAGGGTGATTACGAGCAGTACTTC	CSALMGGQGDYEQYF
TRBJ2-1	-	many	TRBV5-1	TGCGCCAGCAGCTTCAATTACAATGAGCAGTTCTTC	CASSFNYNEQFF
TRBJ2-1	-	few	TRBV2	TGTGCCAGCAGTGAGGGTACAGGGCGGGAGCAGTTCTTC	CASSEGTGREQFF
TRBJ2-3	-	-	TRBV7-9	TGTGCCAGCAGCGCCGACCGCACAGATACGCAGTATTTT	CASSADRTDTQYF
TRBJ1-2	TRBD1	-	TRBV3-1	TGTGCCAGCAGCCAGCGGACAGGGGGCCCCTTTGGTGTCTATGGCTACACCTTC	CASSQRTGGPFGVYGYTF
TRBJ1-2	TRBD1	few	TRBV6-5	TGTGCCAGCAGTTACTCCCAGGGGGGAAACTATGGCTACACCTTC	CASSYSQGGNYGYTF
TRBJ2-1	-	-	TRBV2	TGTGCCAGCAGCGCCGGGCAGGGGACCTCCTACAATGAGCAGTTCTTC	CASSAGQGTSYNEQFF
TRBJ2-2	TRBD1	-	TRBV27	TGTGCCAGCAGTTCTCAGGGGGTTGCCACCGGGGAGCTGTTTTTT	CASSSQGVATGELFF
TRBJ2-7	TRBD2	few	TRBV6-6	TGTGCCAGCACCACCGGGACTAGCGACGAGCAGTACTTC	CASTTGTSDEQYF
TRBJ2-1	TRBD2	-	TRBV6-5	TGTGCCAGCAGTTACTCGTCACTAGCGGGGGACAATGAGCAGTTCTTC	CASSYSSLAGDNEQFF
TRBJ1-1	-	-	TRBV27	TGTGCCAGCAGAGGGGTGCCCGCTGAAGCTTTCTTT	CASRGVPAEAFF
TRBJ2-3	-	few	TRBV5-1	TGCGCCAGCACCGATTTAGGTGGCGGCACAGATACGCAGTATTTT	CASTDLGGGTDTQYF
TRBJ1-5	-	many	TRBV5-1	TGCGCCAGCAGCTTGGCCGCAGGACATCAGCCCCAGCATTTT	CASSLAAGHQPQHF
TRBJ1-1	-	many	TRBV5-1	TGCGCCAGCAGCTTTGACGGATTGAACACTGAAGCTTTCTTT	CASSFDGLNTEAFF
TRBJ2-3	-	-	TRBV19	TGTGCCAGTAGTTCCCTTACCCGATACTCGGGCACAGATACGCAGTATTTT	CASSSLTRYSGTDTQYF
TRBJ2-1	TRBD2	many	TRBV27	TGTGCCAGCAGTTTACTCACTAGCGGGAGTTTCTATGAGCAGTTCTTC	CASSLLTSGSFYEQFF
TRBJ2-7	-	few	TRBV5-1	TGCGCCAGCAGCTTTCGGACAGAGAAGGACGAGCAGTACTTC	CASSFRTEKDEQYF
TRBJ1-5	TRBD1	few	TRBV20-1	TGCAGTGCTGGCTACAGGGGGCGATTTCAGCCCCAGCATTTT	CSAGYRGRFQPQHF
TRBJ2-7	-	few	TRBV27	TGTGCCAGCAGCTGGGCTCCCTCGAGGGAGCAGTACTTC	CASSWAPSREQYF
TRBJ1-1	-	-	TRBV12-3/TRBV12-4	TGTGCCAGCAGTTTAACAGCAACGAACACTGAAGCTTTCTTT	CASSLTATNTEAFF
TRBJ2-2	-	many	TRBV12-3/TRBV12-4	TGTGCCAGCAGCCTGTGGGGGAGCACCGGGGAGCTGTTTTTT	CASSLWGSTGELFF
TRBJ2-5	-	few	TRBV6-5	TGTGCCAGCAGTTACTCTTATCCAGAGGTAGCAAAAGAGACCCAGTACTTC	CASSYSYPEVAKETQYF